The sequence of this T cell receptor (beta chain) was determined in a study of T cell repertoires in cytomegalovirus infection. Study-wide background: Carrying CMV and the relevant HLA type showed in public TCR beta signatures. The study's findings and limits: There were carriers of CMV plus the relevant HLA, and cumulative public TCR beta family frequency identified them. Ex vivo, HLA-C-restricted CMV-specific TCR beta clonotypes prevailed over the rest of the response.

TCRdb independently ran MiXCR on the reads; one entry per CDR3 protein. The sample shows hundreds of thousands of distinct CDR3 sequences, approximately 30% of them seen only once. This clonotype was counted only a few times. Its target is not known. This sequence originates from a human donor in good health (CMV status not recorded). Some clones in this sample may be carry-over from other donors' samples. The sequencing sample was made of PBMCs.

CDR3 in amino acids: CASSLGQGAPRQFF. The CDR3 DNA reads TGTGCCAGCAGCTTAGGACAGGGGGCGCCTCGGCAGTTCTTC. The chain is built from TRBV5-5 and TRBJ2-1; 11 nucleotides agree with TRBD1. With 2 bases clipped from V and 12 bases from J, the junction kept 7 bases outside the gene matches. The CDR3 has 14 amino acids. Looked up from germline, CDR1 is SGHKS and CDR2 is YYEKEE (reference sequence).